This T cell receptor (beta chain) was sequenced in a study of shared clonotypes between healthy human individuals. Regarding this clone: What it binds is not known.

The germline CDR1 and CDR2 sequences are LGHNA and YNFKEQ. The CDR3 totals 17 residues. J was trimmed by 0 bases and V by 1 base; bases with no gene match: 7. Measured with immunoSEQ multiplex PCR; TCRdb has only the in-frame clones, and not every one. The sample records 2 million to 2.5 million clones, 85% to 95% being singletons. Study-wide findings and caveats: Despite large depth, rarefaction showed incomplete sorted-subset sequencing.

The chain links TRBV4-2 to TRBJ2-3; 7 bases agree with TRBD2. Sequencing input: naive CD4+ T cells from PBMCs. The subset here: CD45RA+ positively selected. This TCR came from a man younger than 30 in good health. Some clones in this sample may be carry-over from other donors' samples. CDR3 sequence (DNA): TGTGCCAGCAGCCAAGTTGGGGGGGGTACTAGCACAGATACGCAGTATTTT. Its protein is CASSQVGGGTSTDTQYF.